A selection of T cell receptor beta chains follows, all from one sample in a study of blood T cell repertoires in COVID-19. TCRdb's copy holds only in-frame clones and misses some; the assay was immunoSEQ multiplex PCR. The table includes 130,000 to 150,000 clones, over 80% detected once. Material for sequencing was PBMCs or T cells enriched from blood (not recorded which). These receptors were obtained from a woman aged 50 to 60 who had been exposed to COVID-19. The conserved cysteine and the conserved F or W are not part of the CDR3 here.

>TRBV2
ASSTSGRPDTQY
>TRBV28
ATGGILAGLGSYEQY
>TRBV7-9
ASSLKTATNEKLF
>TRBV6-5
ASRMGRDQPQH
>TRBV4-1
ASSPREGNQPQH
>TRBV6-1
ASSEPTGNNQPQH
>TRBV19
ASTLREFPAYGYT
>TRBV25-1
ASSDPGNQPQH
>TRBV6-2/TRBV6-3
ASSVPGDTEAF
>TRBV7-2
ASSPSGGSDEQF
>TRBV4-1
ASSQDPGDYGYT
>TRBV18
ASSPSGTSVGETQY
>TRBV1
TSSQDPLGGSEQY
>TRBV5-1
ASSFGANQPQH
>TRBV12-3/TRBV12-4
ASSFPRTGELF
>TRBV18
ASSPTWGADTQY
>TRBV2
ASSAEWDRFHNSPLH
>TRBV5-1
ASSLLLPGTPNNEQF
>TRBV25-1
ASSDTGVIDTQY
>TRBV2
ASSFGLAAYEQY
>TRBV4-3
ASSQDLREKLF
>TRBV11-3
ASSLTLRATQY
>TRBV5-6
ASSPSGRADTQY
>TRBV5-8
ASSLGDREPYGYT
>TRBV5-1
ASSLLGDRGRETQY
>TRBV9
ASSVGATRSYNEQF
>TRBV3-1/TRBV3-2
ASSQVTASSGNTIY
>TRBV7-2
ASSLGGRETQY
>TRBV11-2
ASSLGPGGATGELF
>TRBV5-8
ASSPWGGETQY
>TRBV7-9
ASSSDYGYT
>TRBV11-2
ASSFPGVDIQY
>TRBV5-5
ASSLVAPPYEAF
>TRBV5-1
ASSSSRAGGSYEQY
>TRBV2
ASSEGQVYGYT
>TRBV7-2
ASRTSGGPITGELF
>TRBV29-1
SVPTASSYNEQF
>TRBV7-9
ASSFGGSSYEQY
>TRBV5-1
ASSKDRGDTEAF
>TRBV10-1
ASSEAGNSPLH
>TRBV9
ASSVVGNLNTEAF
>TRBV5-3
ARSFARPSEAF
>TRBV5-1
ASTAGTGGAGTGELF
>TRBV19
ASTDRYLGGFGGYATNEKLF
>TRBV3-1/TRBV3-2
ASSQVLLLLNHEQF
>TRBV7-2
ASSKSGRTAKNIQY
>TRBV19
ASTPGFTDTQY
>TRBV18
ASSPMGAGNTEAF